Listed here is a single TCR beta chain. Its antigen is undetermined. This entry is derived from a study of T cell repertoires in cytomegalovirus infection. V was cut by 8 bases and J by 4 bases, with 13 bases left in between. CDR1 MNHEY and CDR2 SMNVEV come from the germline V gene (reference sequence). This CDR3 spans 13 amino acids. TCRdb fed the reads into MiXCR, producing one record per CDR3 protein. The sample has approximately 910,000 distinct CDR3 sequences, approximately 30% seen once; the top ten hold 10% to 15%. This sequence joins TRBV27 and TRBJ2-3; TRBD1 might be the D (5 bases). This sample comprised cultured CD8+ T cells from PBMCs, obtained from culture after CMV antigen stimulation. The clonotype was recovered from a human donor in good health (CMV status not recorded). Some clones in this sample may be carry-over from other donors' samples. The CDR3 sequence: CASSLGPPDTQYF. The CDR3, as DNA: TGTGCCAGCTCGTTGGGGCCCCCAGATACGCAGTATTTT.